A single sample gave rise to the 29 T cell receptor beta chains below, sequenced in a study of identical twins. TCRdb re-derived calls from the 5' RACE reads in MiXCR, one entry per CDR3 protein. The table shows roughly 570,000 distinct CDR3 sequences, with more than 9% occurring only once. The sample was also linked to a second study, of yellow fever vaccine responses in identical twins.

The material sequenced was PBMCs. These receptor sequences come from a woman aged 18-35 years in good health.

The sample holds many counts of this clonotype. The rearrangement links TRBV12-3 or TRBV12-4 to TRBJ2-1; weak D call: TRBD1 (6 bases). The CDR3 length is 14 residues. Trimming took off 5 bases at V and 7 bases at J, with 15 bases between the two ends. The CDR3 region is CASSLEGVWNEQFF. The CDR3 coding sequence is TGTGCCAGCAGTCTCGAGGGGGTGTGGAATGAGCAGTTCTTC.

This clonotype was seen repeatedly, ten times or more. The J gene is TRBJ2-2, the V gene TRBV7-9, with D maybe TRBD2 (6 bases). The CDR3 extends over 15 amino acids. In germline, CDR1 is SEHNR, CDR2 FQNEAQ (reference sequence). Trimming stripped 6 bases from V and 0 bases from J, with 11 bases between. For the CDR3, the DNA is TGTGCCAGCAGTTGGGACTCCCCGAACACCGGGGAGCTGTTTTTT. Translating gives CASSWDSPNTGELFF.

The sample holds many counts of this clonotype. V usage is TRBV29-1 and J usage is TRBJ1-2; perhaps TRBD1 as D (5 bases). The CDR3 contains 13 residues. Germline V gene lookup returns CDR1 SQVTM and CDR2 ANQGSEA. Trimming took 6 bases from V and 5 from J, leaving 16 bases between them. As DNA, the CDR3 is TGCAGCGTCCCCCCGGCAGGGTTGTATGGCTACACCTTC. It translates to CSVPPAGLYGYTF.

The chain carries TRBV7-2 and TRBJ1-5; no clear D. Germline loops: CDR1 SGHTA, CDR2 FQGNSA. V was trimmed by 5 bases and J by 5 bases, leaving 19 bases between them. CDR3 length equals 16 residues. CDR3 protein: CASSHFRVSPDQPQHF. The CDR3 region has the DNA TGTGCCAGCAGCCACTTCCGGGTCTCTCCTGATCAGCCCCAGCATTTT.

There are a few counts of this clonotype. The chain carries TRBV28 and TRBJ1-2; the D is unclear. Germline V CDR1 and CDR2: MDHEN, SYDVKM. The CDR3 length is 14 residues. Trimming stripped 1 base from V and 8 bases from J, with 14 bases between. The CDR3 coding sequence is TGTGCCAGCAGTTTATCTTGGGATCCGGAGGGCTACACCTTC. Its protein is CASSLSWDPEGYTF.

This clonotype appeared once. One end of the junction does not line up with germline, which may come from a read error. V and J are TRBV3-1 and TRBJ2-1, with TRBD2 matching 14 bases. In germline, CDR1 is LGHDT, CDR2 YNNKEL (reference sequence). The CDR3 is 17 amino acids. In nucleotides, the CDR3 is TGTGCCTGCAGCCACGGACTAGCGGGGGGCGACTACAATGAGCAGTTCTTC. Residues: CACSHGLAGGDYNEQFF.

This sequence joins TRBV2 and TRBJ2-1; 13 nucleotides line up with TRBD2. V shed 9 bases and J 5 bases; nucleotides not matched to a gene: 16. This CDR3 contains 18 residues. Per germline, CDR1 SNHLY and CDR2 FYNNEI. This chain's CDR3 is CARRTSGRNPKEHNEQFF. The CDR3 region has the DNA TGTGCCAGGAGGACTAGCGGGAGAAACCCAAAAGAGCACAATGAGCAGTTCTTC.

This clonotype was counted many times. CDR3: CASRPLLAVQETQYF. The CDR3 DNA reads TGTGCCAGCAGGCCCCTCTTAGCGGTACAAGAGACCCAGTACTTC. The V call is TRBV27, the J call TRBJ2-5, with D maybe TRBD2 (6 bases). The germline V gene has CDR1 MNHEY and CDR2 SMNVEV (reference sequence). This CDR3 has 15 residues. Trimming removed 6 bases at V and 2 bases at J, with 16 bases between.

This clonotype was seen a handful of times. The J gene is TRBJ2-7, the V gene TRBV20-1; D possibly corresponds to TRBD2 (5 bases). CDR3 size: 12 residues. Germline V lookup: CDR1 DFQATT, CDR2 SNEGSKA (reference sequence). V was pared by 6 bases and J by 4 bases, with 13 bases between. The CDR3 nucleotides are TGCAGTGCGGGCGGACTGGGGTACGAGCAGTACTTC. It codes for CSAGGLGYEQYF.

This clonotype was found a few times. The gene calls are TRBV6-1 and TRBJ2-5, with D perhaps TRBD1 (6 bases). Germline-derived CDR1 and CDR2 are MNHNS and SASEGT. This CDR3 is 15 amino acids long. The V end was cut by 7 bases, the J end by 4 bases, with 19 bases between. The DNA for the CDR3 is TGTGCCAGCACCTCCCAGAAGGGGGTCGGAGAGACCCAGTACTTC. This encodes CASTSQKGVGETQYF.

There are many counts of this clonotype. This rearrangement joins TRBV7-8 to TRBJ2-6, with 10 bases fitting TRBD1. The CDR3 runs 17 residues. Germline V gene data show CDR1 as SGHVS and CDR2 as FQNEAQ. V lost 5 bases, J lost 3 bases, and 7 bases stayed unmatched. This CDR3 is CASSGPGQGNGANVLTF. The CDR3, as DNA: TGTGCCAGCAGCGGTCCGGGACAGGGGAATGGGGCCAACGTCCTGACTTTC. The entire variable domain, with the rest obtained from reference TRBV7-8 and TRBJ2-6, is as follows: GAGVSQSPRYKVAKRGQDVALRCDPISGHVSLFWYQQALGQGPEFLTYFQNEAQLDKSGLPSDRFFAERPEGSVSTLKIQRTQQEDSAVYLCASSGPGQGNGANVLTFGAGSRLTVL.

V and J are TRBV29-1 and TRBJ2-2; D is possibly TRBD1 or TRBD2 (5 bases each). The V end lost 6 bases, the J end lost 1 base, and 12 bases lay between the germline ends. Germline lookup yields CDR1 SQVTM and CDR2 ANQGSEA. This CDR3 comprises 14 residues. The CDR3: CSVSGTLNTGELFF. For the CDR3, the DNA is TGCAGCGTCTCCGGGACCCTGAACACCGGGGAGCTGTTTTTT.

The genes are TRBV4-3 and TRBJ2-7, with TRBD2 as a possible D gene (6 bases). Trimming removed 0 bases from V and 4 bases from J, with 13 bases in between. Germline CDR1 is LGHNA and CDR2 is YSLEER. This CDR3 has 15 amino acids. CDR3 in amino acids: CASSQDSRGIYEQYF. CDR3 nucleotides: TGCGCCAGCAGCCAAGATTCCCGGGGGATATACGAGCAGTACTTC.

This clonotype was recorded many times. The chain couples TRBV6-2 or TRBV6-3 to TRBJ2-7; a weak D match, TRBD1 (6 bases). Germline V CDR1 and CDR2: MNHEY, SVGEGT. The V end was cut by 5 bases, the J end by 2 bases, with 13 bases between. The CDR3 sequence is 14 residues long. In DNA form, the CDR3 reads TGTGCCAGCAGTACCCCCAGGGGTACCTACGAGCAGTACTTC. Translation: CASSTPRGTYEQYF.

At least ten counts were recorded for this clonotype. The chain has TRBV9 and TRBJ2-3, with 8 bases fitting TRBD2. The ends lost 0 bases at V and 6 bases at J; junction bases unmatched: 9. This CDR3 contains 16 residues. Germline-derived CDR1 and CDR2 are SGDLS and YYNGEE. The CDR3, as DNA: TGTGCCAGCAGCGTAGCTACGGGGGGGCCCTTGGATACGCAGTATTTT. This translates into CASSVATGGPLDTQYF.

This clonotype was recorded only once. CDR3 nucleotides: TGTGCCAGCAGCTTCAACAGGGATGGCTACACCTTC. Translating it yields CASSFNRDGYTF. J is TRBJ1-2 and V is TRBV7-9, with D possibly being TRBD1 (6 bases). Trimming removed 3 bases from V and 6 bases from J, with 8 bases in between. This CDR3 is 12 amino acids long. Germline CDR1 reads SEHNR; CDR2 reads FQNEAQ (reference sequence). The full variable domain, rest sourced from reference TRBV7-9 and TRBJ1-2, is DTGVSQNPRHKITKRGQNVTFRCDPISEHNRLYWYRQTLGQGPEFLTYFQNEAQLEKSRLLSDRFSAERPKGSFSTLEIQRTEQGDSAMYLCASSFNRDGYTFGSGTRLTVV.

The rearrangement uses TRBV20-1 and TRBJ2-1; D not certain. Germline CDR1 reads DFQATT; CDR2 reads SNEGSKA (reference sequence). The V end lost 2 bases, the J end lost 7 bases, and 18 bases lay between the germline ends. The CDR3 has 15 amino acids. CDR3 residues: CSARTRLDSPNEQFF. The CDR3 nucleotides are TGCAGTGCTAGAACCCGCCTAGACTCGCCGAATGAGCAGTTCTTC.

This clonotype was seen many times. The gene calls are TRBV10-3 and TRBJ1-2; tentatively, D is TRBD1 (6 bases). Germline V gene lookup returns CDR1 ENHRY and CDR2 SYGVKD. V lost 4 bases, J lost 6 bases, and 12 bases lay in between. CDR3 size: 13 residues. The CDR3 nucleotides are TGTGCCATCAGTGTCACCAGGGGCCATGGCTACACCTTC. The encoded protein is CAISVTRGHGYTF.

V gene TRBV12-3 or TRBV12-4 combines with J gene TRBJ2-3; 7 bases are shared with TRBD2. V lost 6 bases to trimming and J lost 5 bases; unmatched junction nucleotides: 2. CDR3 length equals 12 residues. CDR3: CASRRELDTQYF. The DNA of the CDR3 is TGTGCCAGCAGGCGGGAGTTAGATACGCAGTATTTT.

The rearrangement links TRBV11-2 to TRBJ1-4; TRBD1 matches 10 bases. V shed 3 bases and J 8 bases; nucleotides not matched to a gene: 9. Germline CDR1 and CDR2: SGHAT and FQNNGV. This CDR3 region has 16 residues. DNA for the CDR3: TGTGCCAGCAGCTTGATGACCGGGACAGGGGACGAAAAACTGTTTTTT. Protein: CASSLMTGTGDEKLFF.

This clonotype was observed a few times. V and J are TRBV5-1 and TRBJ1-4, with no clear D. The CDR3 extends over 15 amino acids. The germline V and J ends were trimmed by 0 bases and 13 bases, with 19 bases remaining between them. CDR1 SGHRS and CDR2 YFSETQ come from the germline V gene. CDR3 in DNA: TGCGCCAGCAGCTTGGACCCCAGCTTCACGGGAGGACTGTTTTTT. Translation: CASSLDPSFTGGLFF.

This clonotype was detected a few times. CDR3 nucleotide sequence: TGCAGCGTTGAATTCTCGGGACTAGCGGGCGAGCAGTACTTC. It translates to CSVEFSGLAGEQYF. The gene calls are TRBV29-1 and TRBJ2-7, with 12 bases that match TRBD2. Losses at the gene ends were 2 bases for V and 6 bases for J; bases not matched to a gene: 5. The CDR3 is 14 residues long. The germline V gene has CDR1 SQVTM and CDR2 ANQGSEA.

This rearrangement joins TRBV24-1 to TRBJ2-7; 10 positions agree with TRBD1. Germline CDR1 reads KGHDR; CDR2 reads SFDVKD. The length of the CDR3 is 15 residues. The junction had 5 bases not matched to a gene; V was cut back by 3 bases and J by 4 bases. This CDR3 is CATSDPGQGGYEQYF. The CDR3 DNA sequence: TGTGCCACCAGTGATCCCGGACAGGGGGGGTACGAGCAGTACTTC.

Here the CDR3 reads CASSLVARYEQYF. The DNA of the CDR3 is TGTGCCAGCAGTTTAGTAGCGCGCTACGAGCAGTACTTC. This chain uses TRBV28 with TRBJ2-7; D might be TRBD2 (5 bases). The V and J ends lost 2 bases and 3 bases respectively, with 8 bases between them. In germline, CDR1 is MDHEN, CDR2 SYDVKM. There are 13 residues in the CDR3.

This clonotype was detected only a few times. This chain joins TRBV4-2 and TRBJ2-1, with D maybe TRBD2 (5 bases). This CDR3 region has 14 residues. CDR1 and CDR2 from the germline V gene are LGHNA and YNFKEQ. The germline V and J ends were trimmed by 2 bases and 8 bases, with 13 bases remaining between them. DNA for the CDR3: TGTGCCAGCAGCCAACCCGCCCTGGAGGATGAGCAGTTCTTC. This sequence encodes CASSQPALEDEQFF.

This clonotype turned up a few times. The genes are TRBV6-5 and TRBJ1-3, with D uncertain. CDR1 is MNHEY, CDR2 SVGAGI, per germline. V dropped 3 bases and J dropped 0 bases, with 15 bases sitting between them. CDR3 length: 17 amino acids. The CDR3 is CASSYIAGPSSGNTIYF. The CDR3 region has the DNA TGTGCCAGCAGTTATATCGCAGGACCCAGCTCTGGAAACACCATATATTTT.

This clonotype was found many times. This rearrangement joins TRBV15 to TRBJ2-7; no firm D call. Germline assignment: CDR1 LNHNV and CDR2 YYDKDF (reference sequence). The V end was cut by 0 bases, the J end by 4 bases, with 13 bases between. There are 15 residues in the CDR3. The CDR3 sequence is CATSREVAGWYEQYF. The CDR3 DNA sequence: TGTGCCACCAGCAGAGAGGTCGCTGGGTGGTACGAGCAGTACTTC.

The chain recombines TRBV12-3 or TRBV12-4 with TRBJ1-2; D gene unclear. The CDR3 has 14 residues. V was cut by 3 bases and J by 5 bases, with 13 bases left in between. The CDR3 DNA sequence: TGTGCCAGCAGTTTCGGGGAGTTCCCATATGGCTACACCTTC. Translation: CASSFGEFPYGYTF.

The DNA of the CDR3 is TGCGCCAGCAGGGACAGTCCGTCTAACACCGGGGAGCTGTTTTTT. Its translation is CASRDSPSNTGELFF. V and J are TRBV5-1 and TRBJ2-2, with D perhaps TRBD1 (6 bases). V was trimmed by 5 bases and J by 2 bases, leaving 13 bases between them. The CDR3 runs to 15 residues. The germline V gene encodes CDR1 SGHRS and CDR2 YFSETQ.